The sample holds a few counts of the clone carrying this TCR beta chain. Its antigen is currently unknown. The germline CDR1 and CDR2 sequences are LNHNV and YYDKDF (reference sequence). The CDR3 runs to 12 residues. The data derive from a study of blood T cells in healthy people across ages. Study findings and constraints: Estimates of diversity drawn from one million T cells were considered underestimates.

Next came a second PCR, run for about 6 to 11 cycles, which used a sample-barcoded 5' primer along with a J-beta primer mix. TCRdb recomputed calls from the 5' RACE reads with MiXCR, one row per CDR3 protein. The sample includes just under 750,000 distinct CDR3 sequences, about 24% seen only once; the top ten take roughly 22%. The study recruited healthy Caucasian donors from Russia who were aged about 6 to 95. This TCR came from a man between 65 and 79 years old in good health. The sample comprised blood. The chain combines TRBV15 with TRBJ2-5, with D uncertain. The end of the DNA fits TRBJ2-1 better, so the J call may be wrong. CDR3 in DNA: TGTGCCACCAGCAGCGCCTGGCGAAGGCAGTTCTTC. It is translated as CATSSAWRRQFF.